Each of the 18 T cell receptor beta chains below was sequenced from the same sample in a study of OX40 agonist ivuxolimab in advanced cancers. The table came from immunoSEQ multiplex PCR; TCRdb's copy has only in-frame clones and leaves some out. The table lists about 74,000 clones, more than 75% of them singletons. The sequenced sample was CD4+ or CD8+ T cells sorted from blood, obtained in a trial of the OX40 agonist ivuxolimab. These receptors all stem from an adult with an advanced solid tumor such as melanoma, head and neck, liver or kidney cancer.

J is TRBJ2-7 and V is TRBV28; D is undetermined. The CDR3 length is 13 residues. Germline V lookup: CDR1 MDHEN, CDR2 SYDVKM. V was cut by 3 bases and J by 0 bases, with 6 bases left in between. CDR3 nucleotides: TGTGCCAGCAGTTTCAGCCTCTCCTACGAGCAGTACTTC. Translation gives CASSFSLSYEQYF.

The V and J genes are TRBV5-5 and TRBJ2-7, with 7 nucleotides matching TRBD1. Germline loops: CDR1 SGHKS, CDR2 YYEKEE (reference sequence). Trimming took 1 base from V and 0 from J; bases not matched to a gene: 1. The CDR3 length is 14 residues. Written as DNA, the CDR3 is TGTGCCAGCAGCTTGACAGGGGACTCCTACGAGCAGTACTTC. Protein: CASSLTGDSYEQYF.

This clone was observed a handful of times. The DNA for the CDR3 is TGTGCCAGCAGCGAGCGAGGATATGGCTACACCTTC. Its translation is CASSERGYGYTF. The chain uses TRBV6-5 and TRBJ1-2; D not certain. The CDR3 runs 12 residues. With 6 bases removed from V and 5 bases from J, the gap between germline ends came to 10 bases. Germline V gene sequence: CDR1 MNHEY, CDR2 SVGAGI.

The V and J genes are TRBV2 and TRBJ2-2; 9 bases fit TRBD1. Looked up from germline, CDR1 is SNHLY and CDR2 is FYNNEI. The CDR3 loop spans 16 amino acids. V shed 10 bases and J 0 bases; nucleotides not matched to a gene: 9. DNA for the CDR3: TGTGCCACTAACAGGGGGCTGATCGCGAACACCGGGGAGCTGTTTTTT. This encodes CATNRGLIANTGELFF.

As to this clone: Mismatch with germline at one junction end may stem from a read error. The V and J genes are TRBV19 and TRBJ1-1; no clear D gene. The length of the CDR3 is 14 residues. Germline V CDR1 and CDR2: LNHDA, SQIVND (reference sequence). The CDR3 spells CASRIGRLHTEAFF. The CDR3 DNA reads TGTGCCAGTAGGATAGGGCGGCTGCACACTGAAGCTTTCTTT.

This clone was seen just once. V gene TRBV11-2 combines with J gene TRBJ1-4; D perhaps matches TRBD1 (5 bases). The CDR3 contains 16 residues. V lost 1 base to trimming and J lost 3 bases, with 12 bases between them. The germline V gene encodes CDR1 SGHAT and CDR2 FQNNGV. The DNA of the CDR3 is TGTGCCAGCAGCTTAGTGAGGGGTCCACCTAATGAAAAACTGTTTTTT. Residues: CASSLVRGPPNEKLFF. The full variable domain, completed using reference TRBV11-2 and TRBJ1-4, is EAGVAQSPRYKIIEKRQSVAFWCNPISGHATLYWYQQILGQGPKLLIQFQNNGVVDDSQLPKDRFSAERLKGVDSTLKIQPAKLEDSAVYLCASSLVRGPPNEKLFFGSGTQLSVL.

This chain connects TRBV7-3 to TRBJ2-2; D not resolved. The CDR3 extends over 13 amino acids. With 4 bases removed from V and 0 bases from J, the gap between germline ends came to 3 bases. Germline values: CDR1 SGHTA, CDR2 FQGTGA. CDR3 protein: CASSYTNTGELFF. In nucleotides, the CDR3 is TGTGCCAGCAGCTACACGAACACCGGGGAGCTGTTTTTT.

This clone was counted a few times. The rearrangement links TRBV7-2 to TRBJ2-1; the D is unclear. The CDR3 is 14 residues long. Germline-derived CDR1 and CDR2 are SGHTA and FQGNSA. V shed 5 bases and J shed 4 bases, with 12 bases lying between them. For the CDR3, the DNA is TGTGCCAGCAGCCCCTACAAGGCATACAATGAGCAGTTCTTC. Translated: CASSPYKAYNEQFF.

The chain carries TRBV11-2 and TRBJ2-1, with D perhaps assigned TRBD1 or TRBD2 (5 bases each). Germline lookup yields CDR1 SGHAT and CDR2 FQNNGV. Trimming took 1 base from V and 1 from J, leaving 11 bases between them. The CDR3 is made up of 16 amino acids. The DNA of the CDR3 is TGTGCCAGCAGCTTAGGGGAGAGGGGATCCTACAATGAGCAGTTCTTC. This encodes CASSLGERGSYNEQFF.

This clone was picked up one time. The genes are TRBV30 and TRBJ2-5, with D hard to call. The CDR3 is 14 amino acids. Germline assignment: CDR1 GTSNPN and CDR2 SVGIG (reference sequence). The germline V and J ends were trimmed by 0 bases and 1 base, with 9 bases remaining between them. CDR3 sequence (DNA): TGTGCCTGGAGTGTGGACCGGCCCCAAGAGACCCAGTACTTC. Encoded protein: CAWSVDRPQETQYF. Full variable domain (outside the CDR3, taken from reference TRBV30 and TRBJ2-5): SQTIHQWPATLVQPVGSPLSLECTVEGTSNPNLYWYRQAAGRGLQLLFYSVGIGQISSEVPQNLSASRPQDRQFILSSKKLLLSDSGFYLCAWSVDRPQETQYFGPGTRLLVL.

V usage is TRBV4-1 and J usage is TRBJ1-1; tentative D call: TRBD1 (5 bases). Trimming removed 1 base at V and 6 bases at J, with 15 bases between. The CDR3 extends over 15 amino acids. Germline V gene sequence: CDR1 MGHRA, CDR2 YSYEKL. CDR3 sequence (DNA): TGCGCCAGCAGCCAAGTCTCGTCTTTAGGGGCTGAAGCTTTCTTT. Its protein product is CASSQVSSLGAEAFF.

The CDR3 DNA sequence: TGTGCCAGCAGAGTTAGCGGGAGGGCCGGGGCCGGGGAGCTGTTTTTT. It encodes CASRVSGRAGAGELFF. V gene TRBV7-8 combines with J gene TRBJ2-2; 11 bases match TRBD2. The V gene end was trimmed by 6 bases and the J gene end by 6 bases; junction bases not matched to a gene: 9. This CDR3 comprises 16 residues. Germline V gives CDR1 SGHVS, CDR2 FQNEAQ.

This clone was seen just once. The V call is TRBV5-6, the J call TRBJ2-3; 8 nucleotides line up with TRBD2. The CDR3 has 15 amino acids. Unmatched junction bases numbered 6, after V lost 4 bases and J lost 2 bases. Per the germline V gene, CDR1 is SGHDT and CDR2 is YYEEEE. This chain's CDR3 is CASSPLTSDTDTQYF. The CDR3 DNA reads TGTGCCAGCAGCCCACTGACTAGCGACACAGATACGCAGTATTTT.

The chain employs TRBV7-3 and TRBJ2-3; either TRBD1 or TRBD2 may fit D (5 bases each). Germline V gene sequence: CDR1 SGHTA, CDR2 FQGTGA. The V end lost 1 base, the J end lost 1 base, and 6 bases lay between the germline ends. This CDR3 spans 14 amino acids. Here the CDR3 DNA reads TGTGCCAGCAGCTTAATGGGGGGCACAGATACGCAGTATTTT. This encodes CASSLMGGTDTQYF.

The V and J genes are TRBV5-5 and TRBJ2-3; 7 nucleotides line up with TRBD1. V dropped 2 bases and J dropped 3; count of bases not matched to a gene: 3. Germline-derived CDR1 and CDR2 are SGHKS and YYEKEE (reference sequence). This CDR3 spans 14 amino acids. This chain's CDR3 is CASSLEGATDTQYF. In DNA form, the CDR3 reads TGTGCCAGCAGCTTAGAGGGGGCGACAGATACGCAGTATTTT. Full variable domain (rest looked up from reference TRBV5-5 and TRBJ2-3): DAGVTQSPTHLIKTRGQQVTLRCSPISGHKSVSWYQQVLGQGPQFIFQYYEKEERGRGNFPDRFSARQFPNYSSELNVNALLLGDSALYLCASSLEGATDTQYFGPGTRLTVL.

The rearrangement uses TRBV19 and TRBJ1-2; D is perhaps TRBD1 (5 bases). V was pared by 3 bases and J by 3 bases, with 11 bases between. The CDR3 has 14 amino acids. The germline gives CDR1 LNHDA, CDR2 SQIVND (reference sequence). The CDR3 DNA sequence: TGTGCCAGTAGTATTTTAGCGGGGGACTATGGCTACACCTTC. Translation gives CASSILAGDYGYTF.

Only one count was recorded for this clone. The chain links TRBV6-1 to TRBJ1-5; 7 bases match TRBD1. The germline CDR1 and CDR2 sequences are MNHNS and SASEGT. V trimming: 2 bases; J trimming: 4 bases; junction bases outside the gene matches: 11. The CDR3 loop spans 17 amino acids. The CDR3 here is CASSEIGGGRRNQPQHF. DNA of the CDR3: TGTGCCAGCAGTGAAATAGGAGGGGGCAGACGTAATCAGCCCCAGCATTTT.

This clone was observed a single time. The V and J genes are TRBV27 and TRBJ1-2; D might be TRBD1 (5 bases). This CDR3 is 16 amino acids long. CDR1 and CDR2 from the germline V gene are MNHEY and SMNVEV (reference sequence). V lost 8 bases to trimming and J lost 7 bases, with 26 bases between them. This chain's CDR3 is CASAQLRARTTFGYTF. CDR3 nucleotide sequence: TGTGCCAGCGCTCAACTGAGGGCCCGGACAACTTTTGGCTACACCTTC.